These 32 T cell receptor beta chains came from one sample sequenced in a study of blood T cell repertoires in COVID-19. The protocol was immunoSEQ multiplex PCR, while the TCRdb copy is restricted to in-frame clones and leaves out a portion. The top ten clones hold roughly 4.7% of a sample with under 150,000 clones, about 79% of them seen once. The sequenced sample consisted of peripheral blood. All receptors come from a woman aged 80 or older with active or convalescent COVID-19.

The chain is built from TRBV6-2 or TRBV6-3 and TRBJ2-1; weak D call: TRBD2 (6 bases). The CDR3 covers 12 residues. Germline-derived CDR1 and CDR2 are MNHEY and SVGEGT. Trimming took 2 bases from V and 7 from J, leaving 6 bases between them. Here the CDR3 reads CASSYAGNEQFF. CDR3 DNA: TGTGCCAGCAGTTACGCGGGAAATGAGCAGTTCTTC.

The V and J genes are TRBV27 and TRBJ2-2; no firm D call. Germline V lookup: CDR1 MNHEY, CDR2 SMNVEV (reference sequence). The germline V and J ends were trimmed by 10 bases and 1 base, with 10 bases remaining between them. The CDR3 runs 13 residues. The CDR3 DNA follows: TGTGCCACCACAGATAAGAACACCGGGGAGCTGTTTTTT. It codes for CATTDKNTGELFF.

The chain has TRBV6-5 and TRBJ1-3; no definite D call. The V and J ends lost 7 bases and 4 bases respectively, with 5 bases between them. Germline V gene lookup returns CDR1 MNHEY and CDR2 SVGAGI. The CDR3 is 11 amino acids. The CDR3 DNA reads as TGTGCCAGCACTGTCGGAAACACCATATATTTT. Its translation: CASTVGNTIYF.

The chain combines TRBV29-1 with TRBJ1-2; no clear D gene. With 2 bases removed from V and 2 bases from J, the gap between germline ends came to 6 bases. Germline assignment: CDR1 SQVTM and CDR2 ANQGSEA. This CDR3 is built from 12 residues. CDR3 DNA sequence: TGCAGCGTTGAAATCGAGAACTATGGCTACACCTTC. Protein sequence: CSVEIENYGYTF.

Regarding this clone: Other nucleotide sequences in the sample specify the same CDR3. The rearrangement joins TRBV28 to TRBJ1-1, with D possibly being TRBD1 (5 bases). Per the germline V gene, CDR1 is MDHEN and CDR2 is SYDVKM. Trimming removed 4 bases at V and 0 bases at J, with 12 bases between. This CDR3 is 15 amino acids long. CDR3 bases: TGTGCCAGCAGTTCCCAGGGAAACATGAACACTGAAGCTTTCTTT. It translates to CASSSQGNMNTEAFF.

The rearrangement uses TRBV27 and TRBJ1-6; TRBD1 is a possible D gene (6 bases). The CDR3 length is 14 residues. Germline CDR1 is MNHEY and CDR2 is SMNVEV (reference sequence). Trimming left V 8 bases short and J 2 bases short, with 10 bases between. CDR3 nucleotides: TGTGCCAGCGGAAGACAGGCCTATAATTCACCCCTCCACTTT. It is translated as CASGRQAYNSPLHF.

This chain joins TRBV19 and TRBJ2-1; the D gene is possibly TRBD1 (5 bases). This CDR3 has 13 amino acids. V was cut by 3 bases and J by 8 bases, with 11 bases left in between. Per the germline V gene, CDR1 is LNHDA and CDR2 is SQIVND (reference sequence). This CDR3 is CASSIAGFHEQFF. CDR3 DNA: TGTGCCAGTAGTATCGCAGGGTTCCATGAGCAGTTCTTC.

V is TRBV7-9 and J is TRBJ2-3; 8 bases line up with TRBD1. The CDR3 has 15 residues. Per germline, CDR1 SEHNR and CDR2 FQNEAQ (reference sequence). V trimming: 1 base; J trimming: 5 bases; junction bases outside the gene matches: 5. DNA of the CDR3: TGTGCCAGCAGCTTAGGGTGGACAGGGTTAGATACGCAGTATTTT. This gives the protein CASSLGWTGLDTQYF.

Only a few counts were recorded for this clone. The chain couples TRBV6-2 or TRBV6-3 to TRBJ2-5; D remains ambiguous. Germline lookup yields CDR1 MNHEY and CDR2 SVGEGT. This CDR3 has 14 amino acids. Trimming removed 4 bases from V and 3 bases from J, with 12 bases in between. The CDR3 protein is CASSSSRQEETQYF. The CDR3 DNA reads TGTGCCAGCAGTTCATCCAGGCAAGAAGAGACCCAGTACTTC.

This chain connects TRBV6-1 to TRBJ1-2; D uncertain. The CDR3 covers 14 residues. Germline lookup yields CDR1 MNHNS and CDR2 SASEGT. With 2 bases removed from V and 0 bases from J, the gap between germline ends came to 7 bases. CDR3 coding DNA: TGTGCCAGCAGTGAACTAATTACTAACTATGGCTACACCTTC. This gives the protein CASSELITNYGYTF.

The CDR3 is CASSYRLAPDTQYF. CDR3 DNA: TGTGCCAGCAGTTACAGACTAGCGCCAGATACGCAGTATTTT. The V and J genes are TRBV6-2 or TRBV6-3 and TRBJ2-3, with 8 bases matching TRBD2. This CDR3 comprises 14 residues. Trimming removed 2 bases from V and 4 bases from J; junction bases left unmatched: 2. Germline V gives CDR1 MNHEY, CDR2 SVGEGT.

The chain joins TRBV10-1 to TRBJ1-1; 7 bases line up with TRBD1. The junction had 16 bases not matched to a gene; V was cut back by 11 bases and J by 4 bases. Germline values: CDR1 WNHNN, CDR2 SYGVQD (reference sequence). The CDR3 totals 15 residues. CDR3 loop: CAGRDRGYLSTEAFF. The CDR3 DNA reads as TGCGCCGGCCGGGACAGAGGATATTTATCCACTGAAGCTTTCTTT.

The chain links TRBV7-9 to TRBJ1-2; the D is unclear. There are 14 residues in the CDR3. From germline, CDR1 is SEHNR and CDR2 FQNEAQ (reference sequence). With 1 base removed from V and 2 bases from J, the gap between germline ends came to 8 bases. The chain's CDR3 is CASSLGDINYGYTF. DNA for the CDR3: TGTGCCAGCAGCTTAGGAGACATAAACTATGGCTACACCTTC. Filled out from reference TRBV7-9 and TRBJ1-2, the complete variable domain reads DTGVSQNPRHKITKRGQNVTFRCDPISEHNRLYWYRQTLGQGPEFLTYFQNEAQLEKSRLLSDRFSAERPKGSFSTLEIQRTEQGDSAMYLCASSLGDINYGYTFGSGTRLTVV.

The sample holds many counts of this clone. The chain carries TRBV5-8 and TRBJ1-3; D may be TRBD1 (6 bases). Germline lookup yields CDR1 SGHTS and CDR2 YDEGEE. With 0 bases removed from V and 4 bases from J, the gap between germline ends came to 8 bases. The CDR3 has 14 residues. The CDR3 here is CASSLGGRGNTIYF. The DNA for the CDR3 is TGTGCCAGCAGCTTGGGGGGGCGCGGAAACACCATATATTTT.

This clone was picked up one time. The V and J genes are TRBV30 and TRBJ1-4; no firm D call. The CDR3 is made up of 15 amino acids. Trimming removed 4 bases from V and 8 bases from J, with 20 bases in between. Germline CDR1 and CDR2: GTSNPN and SVGIG (reference sequence). CDR3 nucleotide sequence: TGTGCCTGGAAGAACGGGGTGGGGATCGGGGAAAAACTGTTTTTT. Translation gives CAWKNGVGIGEKLFF.

A few counts support this clone. The chain links TRBV18 to TRBJ1-2; D possibly corresponds to TRBD1 (6 bases). Germline CDR1 KGHSH, CDR2 LQKENI. This CDR3 has 14 residues. Trimming took 3 bases from V and 1 from J, leaving 9 bases between them. The CDR3 nucleotides are TGTGCCAGCTCACCCCAGGGGTATAACTATGGCTACACCTTC. It encodes CASSPQGYNYGYTF. The whole variable domain, remainder taken from reference TRBV18 and TRBJ1-2, is NAGVMQNPRHLVRRRGQEARLRCSPMKGHSHVYWYRQLPEEGLKFMVYLQKENIIDESGMPKERFSAEFPKEGPSILRIQQVVRGDSAAYFCASSPQGYNYGYTFGSGTRLTVV.

This rearrangement joins TRBV6-1 to TRBJ1-5, with 8 positions matching TRBD1. The V segment lost 2 bases and the J segment 6 bases; nucleotides outside the gene matches: 3. This CDR3 region has 14 residues. Germline V gene data show CDR1 as MNHNS and CDR2 as SASEGT. The chain's CDR3 is CASSEQGAVQPQHF. DNA for the CDR3: TGTGCCAGCAGTGAACAGGGGGCCGTTCAGCCCCAGCATTTT.

The chain recombines TRBV7-2 with TRBJ2-3; TRBD2 matches 8 bases. The trim removed 5 bases at V and 4 bases at J, leaving 17 bases unmatched. The CDR3 length is 18 residues. Germline CDR1 SGHTA, CDR2 FQGNSA. The DNA for the CDR3 is TGTGCCAGCAGCCCCTCACAGGTGGTAGCGGGGTGGGCAGATACGCAGTATTTT. It codes for CASSPSQVVAGWADTQYF.

The genes are TRBV7-9 and TRBJ2-2, with 7 bases matching TRBD1. The germline gives CDR1 SEHNR, CDR2 FQNEAQ (reference sequence). The V and J ends lost 5 bases and 1 base, in that order; junction bases with no gene match: 7. CDR3 size: 16 residues. Here the CDR3 DNA reads TGTGCCAGCAGCGCCCCCGGGACAGAGAACACCGGGGAGCTGTTTTTT. Translating gives CASSAPGTENTGELFF.

This clone was detected only once. In nucleotides, the CDR3 is TGTGCCAGCAGCTCGCTACCCAAGGAGTACACTGAAGCTTTCTTT. Encoded protein: CASSSLPKEYTEAFF. V and J are TRBV11-2 and TRBJ1-1; D gene unclear. This CDR3 contains 15 residues. Germline V gene lookup returns CDR1 SGHAT and CDR2 FQNNGV. V lost 4 bases, J lost 3 bases, and 15 bases lay in between.

This rearrangement joins TRBV19 to TRBJ1-2, with 8 nucleotides matching TRBD1. Germline loops: CDR1 LNHDA, CDR2 SQIVND (reference sequence). This CDR3 has 13 residues. J lost 4 bases, V lost 7 bases, and 5 bases had no gene match. Here the CDR3 reads CASTGGAGYGYTF. Written as DNA, the CDR3 is TGTGCCAGTACAGGGGGCGCCGGCTATGGCTACACCTTC.

In nucleotides, the CDR3 is TGTGCCAGCAGCCCGGGACAGCGTAATGAAAAACTGTTTTTT. This sequence encodes CASSPGQRNEKLFF. The rearrangement joins TRBV7-9 to TRBJ1-4, with TRBD1 matching over 7 bases. CDR3 length: 14 amino acids. Germline trimming cut 5 bases from V and 4 bases from J; bases unmatched to any gene: 4. From germline, CDR1 is SEHNR and CDR2 FQNEAQ (reference sequence).

The V gene is TRBV19, the J gene TRBJ1-2; TRBD1 matches 9 bases. Germline-derived CDR1 and CDR2 are LNHDA and SQIVND (reference sequence). The CDR3 consists of 15 residues. V was pared by 5 bases and J by 6 bases, with 10 bases of the junction left unmatched. CDR3 loop: CASSATGGAFDGYTF. The CDR3 bases are TGTGCCAGTAGTGCCACAGGGGGCGCTTTCGATGGCTACACCTTC.

The chain joins TRBV12-3 or TRBV12-4 to TRBJ2-1, with a weak D call TRBD2 (5 bases). The CDR3 spans 13 residues. Between the trimmed V and J ends, which lost 4 bases and 7 bases, there was a span of 11 bases. CDR3 residues: CASSSTTGNEQFF. CDR3 DNA sequence: TGTGCCAGCAGTTCGACTACTGGGAATGAGCAGTTCTTC.

This clone was recorded a few times. The CDR3 here is CASSEIGEGSPLHF. CDR3 DNA sequence: TGTGCCAGCAGTGAAATAGGGGAGGGTTCACCCCTCCACTTT. The chain employs TRBV2 and TRBJ1-6; a weak D match, TRBD1 (5 bases). The CDR3 has 14 residues. The germline gives CDR1 SNHLY, CDR2 FYNNEI. V was clipped by 2 bases and J by 9 bases, with 11 bases between them.

This clone came up once. This sequence joins TRBV13 and TRBJ1-2; 9 bases agree with TRBD1. CDR3 size: 14 residues. Germline V CDR1 and CDR2: PRHDT, FYEKMQ (reference sequence). J lost 3 bases, V lost 5 bases, and 4 bases had no gene match. CDR3 region: CASSITGGDYGYTF. The DNA for the CDR3 is TGTGCCAGCAGCATTACAGGGGGCGACTATGGCTACACCTTC.

The chain links TRBV5-8 to TRBJ2-1; 10 nucleotides align to TRBD2. This CDR3 has 18 residues. J gave up 0 bases and V 2 bases, and 8 bases lay outside the gene matches. CDR1 and CDR2 from the germline V gene are SGHTS and YDEGEE. The CDR3 nucleotides are TGTGCCAGCAGCTTTACCCGGACTAGCGGTAGCTCCTACAATGAGCAGTTCTTC. It is translated as CASSFTRTSGSSYNEQFF.

This clone was found a few times. J is TRBJ1-2 and V is TRBV6-5; D might be TRBD1 (6 bases). Trimming removed 7 bases at V and 1 base at J, with 13 bases between. This CDR3 contains 14 residues. The germline V gene has CDR1 MNHEY and CDR2 SVGAGI. The CDR3 region has the DNA TGTGCCAGCAATCCGGGGGGCAGTAACTATGGCTACACCTTC. Amino acids: CASNPGGSNYGYTF.

J is TRBJ1-2 and V is TRBV30; D may be TRBD1 (5 bases). CDR1 GTSNPN and CDR2 SVGIG come from the germline V gene (reference sequence). V shed 0 bases and J shed 7 bases, with 15 bases lying between them. CDR3 length: 14 amino acids. CDR3 in amino acids: CAWSVLAGVGGYTF. The CDR3 nucleotides are TGTGCCTGGAGTGTACTGGCGGGGGTAGGTGGCTACACCTTC. The full variable domain, rest sourced from reference TRBV30 and TRBJ1-2, is SQTIHQWPATLVQPVGSPLSLECTVEGTSNPNLYWYRQAAGRGLQLLFYSVGIGQISSEVPQNLSASRPQDRQFILSSKKLLLSDSGFYLCAWSVLAGVGGYTFGSGTRLTVV.

The table lists this clone with a count of one. The genes are TRBV7-3 and TRBJ2-6; TRBD1 might be the D (6 bases). Trimming left V 5 bases short and J 0 bases short, with 8 bases between. This CDR3 is built from 15 residues. Germline-derived CDR1 and CDR2 are SGHTA and FQGTGA. CDR3 amino acids: CASSDRNSGANVLTF. Written as DNA, the CDR3 is TGTGCCAGCAGCGACAGGAACTCTGGGGCCAACGTCCTGACTTTC.

This chain joins TRBV7-9 and TRBJ2-3, with D maybe TRBD2 (5 bases). The germline V gene encodes CDR1 SEHNR and CDR2 FQNEAQ (reference sequence). The CDR3 contains 15 residues. With 5 bases removed from V and 5 bases from J, the gap between germline ends came to 17 bases. CDR3 sequence: CASSPGGLGLDTQYF. The CDR3 region has the DNA TGTGCCAGCAGCCCGGGTGGTCTCGGACTAGATACGCAGTATTTT.

In this sample, this clone turned up once. The chain has TRBV12-3 or TRBV12-4 and TRBJ1-5; no clear D gene. The CDR3 is 13 residues long. The germline V and J ends were trimmed by 1 base and 7 bases, with 8 bases remaining between them. The CDR3, as DNA: TGTGCCAGCAGTTTAGGGGTGGAGCAGCCCCAGCATTTT. As protein: CASSLGVEQPQHF.